This T cell receptor beta chain was retrieved from a study of cytomegalovirus exposure and HLA in healthy donors (dated by TCRdb to about 2017). For the study in its entirety: An earlier analysis of several hundred of the donors reported over 250 Gb of sequence data and some 110 million unique TCR beta sequences obtained from about 200 million T cells. The aim of the study was to test whether cataloging public T cell receptors could identify signatures of past pathogen exposure. Across about 380 genotyped donors of the cohort, an average of about 240,000 unique TCR beta nucleotide sequences per donor were sequenced, and approximately 19% of those sequences were non-productive. A handful of DR-DQ haplotypes were handled as single units for association and clustering because linkage in the cohort was strong. In addition to the first cohort of 650 to 800 subjects, a separate validation cohort of about 120 different subjects was used. A later genetic analysis took genome-wide SNP genotypes for about three fifths of the 666 donors and used that subset as a discovery cohort. High-throughput TCR immunosequencing, statistical association of individual TCRs with disease status, and machine learning were combined to predict cytomegalovirus infection status. Rather than using new phenotypic data, the later analysis identified candidate immune exposures from TCR beta sequences and from how often those sequences occurred across donors. All discovery cohort repertoires had been generated using a single sequencing platform. A later analysis re-analyzed previously published TCR beta repertoires from 650 to 800 donors and added high-resolution HLA genotyping to study TCR occurrence patterns. Typing coverage varied by locus: 629-630 donors for A, B, C, DRB1 and DQB1; roughly 500 for DQA1; nearly 610 for DPA1; approximately 470 for DPB1. Alongside the repertoire data, information on donor age, sex, ethnicity and CMV serostatus was compiled. The study profiled the T cell repertoires of about 720 subjects by immunosequencing and related them to cytomegalovirus serostatus. Approximately 300 gigabases of sequencing data and approximately 84 million unique TCR sequences were included in an early release covering 500 to 750 HLA-typed donors. Of the 350 to 450 genotyped donors, about 80% fell in the genetic ancestry cluster associated with self-reported Caucasian donors. In an earlier analysis of a few hundred of the donors, high-throughput TCR beta sequencing was used to judge whether each TCR beta V gene segment behaved as functional or pseudogenic. Both class I and class II loci were covered by HLA typing, at four-digit resolution.

Broader findings and caveats from the paper: In a later genetic analysis, a missense DCLRE1C variant was associated with V-gene and J-gene trimming of TCR beta chains, and the association was replicated in an independent cohort. In vitro tests confirmed that a few of the cytomegalovirus-associated TCR beta chains recognize cytomegalovirus antigens. This cohort had only TCR beta chains sequenced, and the lack of alpha or paired-chain data limited which features could be detected. According to a later analysis, TCR association rates differed among HLA loci, with DRB1 alleles showing the most associated TCRs and HLA-C alleles showing the fewest. Because the 87-base-pair reads could not distinguish some IMGT-functional V segments, including TRBV6-2 and TRBV6-3, those segments were excluded. Presence/absence analyses assumed roughly uniform sequencing depth across donors, an assumption that may not hold. Because HLA typing was missing for some donors at each locus, association tests included only the typed subset. Linkage disequilibrium might explain the correlated functional status among segregating V segments, but an unknown experimental factor could not be excluded. The authors suggested that the approach could potentially be generalized to other disease states and immunological phenotypes. Because counts were too low, around 17 rarely observed V segments, including chromosome 9 orphons, were left out of the earlier analysis of a few hundred of the donors. A later analysis found that most CMV-associated TCR beta chains appeared HLA-restricted, with HLA associations seemingly driven largely by CMV exposure. Strong co-occurrence of HLA alleles, especially DR and DQ, made assigning TCR associations to individual alleles difficult. A further reported finding was that TCR beta sequences accurately predicted the HLA-A and HLA-B alleles for most subjects in the first cohort. While some public TCRs were present in many individuals, most TCR sequences turned up only very rarely across donors. According to a later analysis, parvovirus B19, influenza, CMV and Epstein-Barr virus appeared linked to several top co-occurrence clusters. At a false discovery rate of 0.05, a later analysis linked around 15,000 TCR beta sequences to specific HLA alleles. The study listed over 150 TCR beta chains as associated with cytomegalovirus. Cytomegalovirus status was reported to be diagnosed by the classifier with high specificity and sensitivity in both the original and validation cohorts. In a later analysis, HLA-associated TCR beta chains were found to be more clonally expanded and to have lower generation probabilities than equally common non-associated chains. A group of highly shared sequence variants was considered likely to be a technical artifact of the sequencing pipeline. The only immune exposure information available for the cohort was CMV serostatus. In an earlier analysis of around 600 of the donors, most TCR beta V segments were observed in productive rearrangements about 90% or about 30% of the time, broadly matching IMGT annotations. According to a later genetic analysis, donors in an Asian-associated ancestry cluster had fewer N-insertions in productive TCRs than the approximately 610-donor mean.

The receptor library was made with the immunoSEQ multiplex PCR assay. The multiplex PCR relied on a mix of 60 forward primers for TCR Vbeta segments and 13 reverse primers for TCR Jbeta segments. A multiplex PCR assay on genomic DNA amplified the CDR3 region of rearranged TCR beta genes. On the Illumina HiSeq System, the amplified TCR beta libraries were sequenced as 87-base-pair reads. The published analysis was carried out like this. In a later analysis, some 80 million unique TCR beta chains were counted across the roughly 610 repertoires, and approximately 11 million of these chains were shared by at least two donors. Raw reads were error-corrected and collapsed into unique sequences by a nearest-neighbor algorithm in which closely related sequences were merged to remove PCR and sequencing errors. To assign V, D and J gene segments, CDR3 sequences were aligned to IMGT reference sequences. For a sequence to be retained, at least a six-nucleotide match to both a V gene segment and a J gene segment was required. A rearrangement was called productive if the CDR3 had no stop codons and remained in frame with V and J, and every other rearrangement was called non-productive. Following IMGT convention, CDR3 was defined as the stretch from the second conserved V-encoded cysteine to the conserved J-encoded phenylalanine. The earlier analysis of approximately 500 of the donors excluded sequences that lacked an unambiguous match to a single V gene segment. An earlier analysis of 500 to 600 of the donors classified V segments as functional when productive rearrangements were above 56.7% and as segregating when the standard deviation between donors was above 5%. To diagnose cytomegalovirus status from the catalog of TCR beta chain sequences, a statistical classification framework was built. V and J gene assignment, in a later analysis, came from comparing TCR nucleotide sequences with IMGT/GENE-DB human TR gene sequences. Using the TCRdist pipeline, a later analysis assigned CDR3 sequences along with most-parsimonious VDJ recombination scenarios. In a later analysis, each TCR beta chain was defined by its CDR3 amino acid sequence together with its V-gene family, and reads without a unique V-gene family were excluded. To address suspected cross-contamination and a sequencing artifact, a later analysis removed a few hundred highly shared, low-generation-probability nucleotide sequences. For each public chain, a later analysis derived a clonal expansion index from normalized ranks of inferred template counts within each repertoire. In a later analysis, generation probabilities were computed with a VDJ recombination model fitted to out-of-frame rearrangements, and the resulting probabilities were checked against IGoR. In a later analysis, hypergeometric tests were used to score TCR-TCR, TCR-HLA and TCR-CMV co-occurrence, with a repertoire-size bias correction applied to TCR pairs. False discovery rates were estimated in a later analysis by permuting HLA or CMV assignments 20 times. In a later analysis, co-occurring TCRs were grouped with DBSCAN, and TCRdist sequence similarity was added when clustering was performed within HLA-allele-positive subsets. Repertoires with fewer than 30,000 or more than 120,000 public chains, plus five repertoires with anomalous nucleotide sharing, were excluded from co-occurrence clustering. In TCRdb, the immuneACCESS table is reduced to in-frame sequences with V and J assigned. These tables do not hold every clone; where another copy was compared, an unresolved V gene accounts for under half, and the others remain unexplained. V, J and clone size are taken as reported in that table, and D and trimming were inferred from the DNA itself. In all, the sample holds 200,000 to 300,000 clones, and approximately 81% of those were seen once. The ten most abundant clones make up 0.2% to 0.25% of the sample.

The CDR3 starts with the cysteine, ends with the phenylalanine, and has 13 residues. Just CDR3 DNA is preserved here, 39 bases in frame from base 1. V ends up 6 bases short and J 9 bases short, with an unmatched junction base count of 4. Sequences SNHLY (CDR1) and FYNNEI (CDR2) are obtained from the germline V gene. As to this clone: Its cognate antigen has yet to be identified. Per-base quality was not reported, and no clone a single base away is much larger than it.

The cohort comprised around 700 healthy bone marrow donors. All cohort members were sampled while nominally healthy, although unrecorded immune exposures were likely present. The donor was CMV seronegative and belonged to the group of 380 or so seronegative cohort members. Every donor gave a peripheral blood sample, and the peripheral blood mononuclear cells from that sample were used for TCR beta sequencing. The Qiagen DNeasy Blood Extraction Kit was used to extract genomic DNA from the blood cell samples. Material for sequencing was PBMCs. The rearrangement combines TRBV2 with TRBJ2-1; 11 central nucleotides agree with TRBD1. This sequence originates from a girl aged 2 to 9 in good health and CMV-seronegative. The CDR3 protein sequence reads: CASRRTGGVEQFF. Here is the DNA: TGTGCCAGCAGGCGGACAGGGGGCGTTGAGCAGTTCTTC.